This TCR beta chain is drawn from a study of immune evolution from preneoplasia to lung adenocarcinoma (dated by TCRdb to 2020 to 2023). Looking at the study overall: No AAH lesions showed HLA loss of heterozygosity, compared with roughly 7% of AIS, around 16% of MIA and 30% to 35% of ADC lesions. The study used immune gene expression, TCR sequencing and multiplex immunofluorescence to profile the immune contexture of lung adenocarcinoma precursors and invasive adenocarcinoma. Sample size was determined by specimen availability and not by a prior power calculation. Resected precursor lesions (AAH, AIS, MIA) and invasive adenocarcinomas were each compared against paired morphologically normal lung tissue. TCR sequencing data came from 45 to 65 patients. A total of under 60 patients with pulmonary nodules who underwent surgical resection were included in the overall cohort. According to the study, more than 100 samples were used for TCR sequencing. Whole exome sequencing and methylation data from the same cohort of nodules were integrated with the immune data. POLYSOLVER was used to infer class I HLA alleles from exome data, and LOHHLA was used to detect allele-specific HLA loss. Findings and caveats that apply to the study as a whole: Clonality was highest in normal lung, while later-stage lesions appeared to have lower clonality but higher T cell density and diversity. Findings were based on association rather than direct causation; larger cohorts with long-term follow-up and longitudinal biopsies were deemed needed. Normal lung had the highest top T cell clone frequencies, which appeared to decline progressively from AAH through AIS, MIA and invasive adenocarcinoma. Because every patient came from Japan and China, how well the results apply to Western populations was uncertain. Compared with EGFR-mutant or double wild-type lesions, KRAS-mutant nodules had the highest T cell clonality.

Patients underwent resection in Japan or China between about 2013 and 2017. The histologic diagnosis of each case was independently confirmed on H&E slides by two lung cancer pathologists. To enrich premalignant or tumor cells for nucleic acid extraction, macro-dissection was performed after pathologic assessment. DNA was isolated from FFPE tissue using the AllPrep DNA/RNA FFPE Kit. V is cut by 6 bases and J by 11 bases, and the space between the germline ends is 13 bases. According to the germline V gene (reference sequence), CDR1 reads MNHEY and CDR2 reads SMNVEV. Its CDR3 holds 11 amino acids, cysteine through phenylalanine. CDR3 DNA only is kept here, 33 bases in frame from base 1. The immunoSEQ hsTCRbeta Kit was used to sequence TCR beta CDR3 regions from DNA. The paper's processing steps were these. TCR sequencing data were analysed with the ImmunoSEQ Analyzer. T cell clonality was defined as 1 minus Pielou's evenness, as computed on productive rearrangements. T cell diversity was measured with the inverse Simpson index on productive templates. T cell density was defined as TCR beta template counts normalized to usable DNA, with usable DNA estimated by amplifying and sequencing housekeeping genes. Two-sided Kruskal-Wallis tests were used to compare TCR metrics between histologic stages. TCRdb provides this immuneACCESS table in a form limited to in-frame rearrangements. Some clones are lacking; in checked studies, under half of them reflect an unresolved V gene, and why the rest are absent is not known. V and J calls and clone size are given by that table; D and trimming were obtained from the DNA. Present in this sample are approximately 4,800 clones, about 83% of which were seen just once. Approximately 8.2% of the sample belongs to the ten largest clones.

This clone was picked up one time. The antigen it binds to is not known. No base quality information exists; no much larger clone differs at one position. Source material: FFPE lung adenocarcinoma in situ tissue. Explained via the paper, the cell subset or site label denotes: preinvasive adenocarcinoma in situ (AIS). This chain is built from TRBV27 and TRBJ1-1; possibly the D gene is TRBD1, per 6 matching bases. This TCR derives from an older person with lung adenocarcinoma. This receptor carries the CDR3 CASRGYRVAFF. The base sequence is TGTGCCAGCAGGGGATACAGGGTCGCTTTCTTT.